This TCR beta chain was identified in a study of cytomegalovirus exposure and HLA in healthy donors. In the study overall: One earlier analysis, a look at 150 million to 200 million T cells, found some 120 million unique TCR beta sequences.

From germline, CDR1 is MDHEN and CDR2 SYDVKM. J lost 2 bases, V lost 6 bases, and 9 bases had no gene match. The CDR3 has 17 residues. Notes on the study in general: The classifier reportedly diagnosed cytomegalovirus status with high sensitivity and specificity. As was reported, the HLA-A and HLA-B alleles of most subjects were accurately predicted from TCR beta sequences.

This clone was seen a few times. Its specificity is unknown. PCR amplification relied on 60 Vbeta primers (plus 13 Jbeta primers). TCRdb keeps only in-frame clones here, not all; method: immunoSEQ multiplex PCR. This repertoire shows about 150,000 clones, about 10% found once; its top ten account for 1.8%. The source material was PBMCs. This receptor was obtained from a man aged 50 or older in good health and CMV-seronegative. The chain uses TRBV28 and TRBJ1-5; the match to TRBD1 covers 11 bases. CDR3 DNA: TGTGCCAGCAGCCCGGGACAGGGGGTGCCAGGCAATCAGCCCCAGCATTTT. As protein: CASSPGQGVPGNQPQHF.